What follows is one T cell receptor beta chain and its context. Its cognate antigen is unknown. Trimming took off 6 bases at V and 0 bases at J, with 18 bases between the two ends. The CDR3 contains 17 residues. Germline CDR1 ENHRY, CDR2 SYGVKD. With survey level as its setting, the immunoSEQ assay was v3.0. The data were produced by immunoSEQ multiplex PCR, yet TCRdb's version contains in-frame clones alone and is incomplete. The sample carries 30,000 to 40,000 clones, 80% to 90% recorded once. This sample stems from a study of long-term antiretroviral therapy in people with HIV. Study-wide results and caveats: Gathering of blood took place between the mid-2000s and the late 2010s, possibly under older ART regimens.

This chain joins TRBV10-3 and TRBJ2-1, with D possibly matching TRBD1 (7 bases). Sequenced material: unsorted PBMCs, taken 0.4 years before starting antiretroviral therapy. The sequence came from a man aged 18 to 35 with HIV. CDR3 bases: TGTGCCATCAGGGGGGGACAGTTTTATAGCTCCTACAATGAGCAGTTCTTC. Translated: CAIRGGQFYSSYNEQFF.